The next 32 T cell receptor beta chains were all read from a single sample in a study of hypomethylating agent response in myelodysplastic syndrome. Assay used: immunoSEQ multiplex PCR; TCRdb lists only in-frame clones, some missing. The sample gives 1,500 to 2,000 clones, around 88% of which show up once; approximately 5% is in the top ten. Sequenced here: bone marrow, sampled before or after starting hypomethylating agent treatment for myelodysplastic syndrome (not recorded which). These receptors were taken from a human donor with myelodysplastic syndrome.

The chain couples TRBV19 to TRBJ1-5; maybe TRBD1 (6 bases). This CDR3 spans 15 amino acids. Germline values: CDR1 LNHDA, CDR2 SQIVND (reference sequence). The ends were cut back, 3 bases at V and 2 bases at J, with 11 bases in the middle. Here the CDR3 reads CASSIVRTGNQPQHF. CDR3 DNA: TGTGCCAGTAGTATTGTCAGGACAGGCAATCAGCCCCAGCATTTT.

CDR3 region: CASSAQGAINEKLFF. The DNA of the CDR3 is TGTGCCAGCAGCGCACAGGGGGCCATCAATGAAAAACTGTTTTTT. V and J are TRBV5-5 and TRBJ1-4, with 9 bases identical to TRBD1. The CDR3 contains 15 residues. The germline V gene encodes CDR1 SGHKS and CDR2 YYEKEE (reference sequence). The junction had 6 bases not matched to a gene; V was cut back by 4 bases and J by 5 bases. Full variable domain (rest looked up from reference TRBV5-5 and TRBJ1-4): DAGVTQSPTHLIKTRGQQVTLRCSPISGHKSVSWYQQVLGQGPQFIFQYYEKEERGRGNFPDRFSARQFPNYSSELNVNALLLGDSALYLCASSAQGAINEKLFFGSGTQLSVL.

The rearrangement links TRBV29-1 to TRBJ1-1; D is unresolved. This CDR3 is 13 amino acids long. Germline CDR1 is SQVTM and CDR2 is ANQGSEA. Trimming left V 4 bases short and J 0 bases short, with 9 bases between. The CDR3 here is CSVVGSLNTEAFF. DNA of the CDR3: TGCAGCGTTGTAGGCAGCTTGAACACTGAAGCTTTCTTT.

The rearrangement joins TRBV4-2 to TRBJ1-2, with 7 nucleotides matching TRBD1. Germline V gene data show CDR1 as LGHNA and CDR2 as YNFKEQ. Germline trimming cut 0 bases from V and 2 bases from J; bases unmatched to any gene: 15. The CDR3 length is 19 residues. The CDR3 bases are TGTGCCAGCAGCCAAGAGATGGGTTACAGGGGAGGAAAGAACTATGGCTACACCTTC. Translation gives CASSQEMGYRGGKNYGYTF.

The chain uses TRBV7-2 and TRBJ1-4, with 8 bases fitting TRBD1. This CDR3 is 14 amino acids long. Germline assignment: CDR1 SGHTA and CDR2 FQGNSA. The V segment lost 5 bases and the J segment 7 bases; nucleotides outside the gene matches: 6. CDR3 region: CASSPQGAGEKLFF. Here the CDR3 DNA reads TGTGCCAGCAGCCCCCAGGGGGCTGGTGAAAAACTGTTTTTT.

DNA for the CDR3: TGTGCCAGCAGCTTGTGGCGGTACGAGCAGTACTTC. The encoded protein is CASSLWRYEQYF. The chain couples TRBV5-6 to TRBJ2-7; D unresolved. V lost 1 base, J lost 4 bases, and 6 bases lay in between. The CDR3 is 12 residues long. Per the germline V gene, CDR1 is SGHDT and CDR2 is YYEEEE.

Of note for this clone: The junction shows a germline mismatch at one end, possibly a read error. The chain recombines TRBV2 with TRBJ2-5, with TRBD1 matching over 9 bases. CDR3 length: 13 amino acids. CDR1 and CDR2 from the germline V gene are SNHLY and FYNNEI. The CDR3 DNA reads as TGTGCCAGCAGTGATTCACAGGGGGCGTCCGGGCACTTC. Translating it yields CASSDSQGASGHF.

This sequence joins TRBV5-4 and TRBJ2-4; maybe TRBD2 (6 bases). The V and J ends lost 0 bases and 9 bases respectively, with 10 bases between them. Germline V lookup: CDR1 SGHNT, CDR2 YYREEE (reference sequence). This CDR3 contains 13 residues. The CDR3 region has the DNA TGTGCCAGCAGCTTGGGCAGGGAGGCCATTCAGTACTTC. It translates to CASSLGREAIQYF. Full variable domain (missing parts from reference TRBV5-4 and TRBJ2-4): ETGVTQSPTHLIKTRGQQVTLRCSSQSGHNTVSWYQQALGQGPQFIFQYYREEENGRGNFPPRFSGLQFPNYSSELNVNALELDDSALYLCASSLGREAIQYFGAGTRLSVL.

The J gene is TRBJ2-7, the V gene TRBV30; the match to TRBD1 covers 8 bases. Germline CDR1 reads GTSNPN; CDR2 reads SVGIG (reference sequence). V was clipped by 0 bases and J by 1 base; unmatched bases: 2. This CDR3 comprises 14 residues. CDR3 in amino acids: CAWSVDRGSYEQYF. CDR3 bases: TGTGCCTGGAGTGTTGACAGGGGTTCCTACGAGCAGTACTTC.

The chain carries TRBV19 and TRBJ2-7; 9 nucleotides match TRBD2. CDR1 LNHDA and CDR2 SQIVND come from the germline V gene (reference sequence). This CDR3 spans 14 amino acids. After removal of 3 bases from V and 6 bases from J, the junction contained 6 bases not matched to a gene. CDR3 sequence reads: CASSMAGGPSEQYF. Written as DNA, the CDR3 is TGTGCCAGTAGTATGGCGGGAGGGCCCTCCGAGCAGTACTTC. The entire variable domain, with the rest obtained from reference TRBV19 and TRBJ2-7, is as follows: DGGITQSPKYLFRKEGQNVTLSCEQNLNHDAMYWYRQDPGQGLRLIYYSQIVNDFQKGDIAEGYSVSREKKESFPLTVTSAQKNPTAFYLCASSMAGGPSEQYFGPGTRLTVT.

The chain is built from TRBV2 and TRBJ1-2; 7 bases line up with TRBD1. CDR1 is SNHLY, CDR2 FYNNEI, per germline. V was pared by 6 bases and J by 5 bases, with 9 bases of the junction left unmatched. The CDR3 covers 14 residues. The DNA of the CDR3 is TGTGCCAGCAGCGCCGGACAGGAGGGGTATGGCTACACCTTC. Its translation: CASSAGQEGYGYTF.

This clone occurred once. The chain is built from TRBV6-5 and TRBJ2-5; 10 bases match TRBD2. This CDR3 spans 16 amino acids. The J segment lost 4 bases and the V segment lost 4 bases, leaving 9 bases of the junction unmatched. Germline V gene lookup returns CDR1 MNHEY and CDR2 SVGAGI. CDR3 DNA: TGTGCCAGCAGTTCAGAAAGCGGGAGGGCCTTAGAGACCCAGTACTTC. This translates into CASSSESGRALETQYF.

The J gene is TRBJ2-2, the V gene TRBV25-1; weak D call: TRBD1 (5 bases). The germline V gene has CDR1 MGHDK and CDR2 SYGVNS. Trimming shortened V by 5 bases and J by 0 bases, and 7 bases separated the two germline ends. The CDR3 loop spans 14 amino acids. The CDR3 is CASSRQTNTGELFF. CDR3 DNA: TGTGCCAGCAGTCGACAGACGAACACCGGGGAGCTGTTTTTT.

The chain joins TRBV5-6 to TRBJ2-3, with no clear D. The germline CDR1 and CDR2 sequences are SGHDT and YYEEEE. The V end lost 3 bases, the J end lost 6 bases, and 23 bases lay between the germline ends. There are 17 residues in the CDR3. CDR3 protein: CASSSRERDRFRDTQYF. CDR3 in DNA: TGTGCCAGCAGCTCCCGCGAACGTGATAGATTTAGGGATACGCAGTATTTT.

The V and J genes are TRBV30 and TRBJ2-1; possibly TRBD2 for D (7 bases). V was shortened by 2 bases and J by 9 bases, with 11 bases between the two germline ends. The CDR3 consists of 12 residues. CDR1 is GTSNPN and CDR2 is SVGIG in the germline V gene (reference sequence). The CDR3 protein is CAWSRGGSEQFF. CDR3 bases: TGTGCCTGGAGTAGGGGGGGAAGTGAGCAGTTCTTC.

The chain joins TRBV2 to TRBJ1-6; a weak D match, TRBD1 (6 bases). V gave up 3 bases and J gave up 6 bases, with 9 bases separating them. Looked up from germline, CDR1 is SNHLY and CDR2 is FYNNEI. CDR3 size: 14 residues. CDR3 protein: CASSEGRGNSPLHF. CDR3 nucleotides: TGTGCCAGCAGTGAGGGCAGGGGTAATTCACCCCTCCACTTT.

CDR3 in amino acids: CASSIGGGNQPQHF. In nucleotides, the CDR3 is TGTGCCAGCAGCATAGGGGGAGGGAATCAGCCCCAGCATTTT. The chain links TRBV6-5 to TRBJ1-5; a weak D match, TRBD1 (6 bases). Trimming stripped 6 bases from V and 4 bases from J, with 13 bases between. From germline, CDR1 is MNHEY and CDR2 SVGAGI. The CDR3 extends over 14 amino acids.

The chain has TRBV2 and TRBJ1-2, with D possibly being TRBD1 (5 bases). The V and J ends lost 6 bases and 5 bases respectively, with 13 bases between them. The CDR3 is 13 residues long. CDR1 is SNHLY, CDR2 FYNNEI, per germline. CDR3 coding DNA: TGTGCCAGCAGCCCGGGACCGATTTATGGCTACACCTTC. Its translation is CASSPGPIYGYTF.

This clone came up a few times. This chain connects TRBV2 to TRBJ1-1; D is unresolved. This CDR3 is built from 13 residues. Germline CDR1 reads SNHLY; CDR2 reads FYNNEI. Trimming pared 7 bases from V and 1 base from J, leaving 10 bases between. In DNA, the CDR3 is TGTGCCAGCAATAAGGCCCGGAACACTGAAGCTTTCTTT. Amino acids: CASNKARNTEAFF.

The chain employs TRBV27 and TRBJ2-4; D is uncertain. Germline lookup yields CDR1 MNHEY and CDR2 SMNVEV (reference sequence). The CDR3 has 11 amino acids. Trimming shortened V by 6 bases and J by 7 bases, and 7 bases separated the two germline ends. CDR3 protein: CASRSRNIQYF. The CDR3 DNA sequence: TGTGCCAGCAGATCCCGCAACATTCAGTACTTC.

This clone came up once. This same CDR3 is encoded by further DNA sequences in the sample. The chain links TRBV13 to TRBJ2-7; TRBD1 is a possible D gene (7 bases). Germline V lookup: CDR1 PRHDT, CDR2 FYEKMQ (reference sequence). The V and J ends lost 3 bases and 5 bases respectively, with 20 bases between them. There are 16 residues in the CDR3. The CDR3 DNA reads TGTGCCAGCAGCTTGGGCGGGACAGTTTTTCAGAACGAGCAGTACTTC. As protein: CASSLGGTVFQNEQYF. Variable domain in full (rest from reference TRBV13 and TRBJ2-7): AAGVIQSPRHLIKEKRETATLKCYPIPRHDTVYWYQQGPGQDPQFLISFYEKMQSDKGSIPDRFSAQQFSDYHSELNMSSLELGDSALYFCASSLGGTVFQNEQYFGPGTRLTVT.

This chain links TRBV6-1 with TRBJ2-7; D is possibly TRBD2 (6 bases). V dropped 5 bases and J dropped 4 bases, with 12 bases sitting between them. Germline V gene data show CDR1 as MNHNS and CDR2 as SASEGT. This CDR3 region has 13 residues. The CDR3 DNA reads TGTGCCAGCAGTCCGCAGGAGGGATACGAGCAGTACGTC. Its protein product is CASSPQEGYEQYV.

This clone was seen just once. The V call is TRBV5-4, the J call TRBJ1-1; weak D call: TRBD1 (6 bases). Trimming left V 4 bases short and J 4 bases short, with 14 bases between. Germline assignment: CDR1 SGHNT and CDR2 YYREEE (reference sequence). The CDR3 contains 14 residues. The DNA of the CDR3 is TGTGCCAGCAGCCCGTATTGGACAGCCACTGAAGCTTTCTTT. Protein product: CASSPYWTATEAFF.

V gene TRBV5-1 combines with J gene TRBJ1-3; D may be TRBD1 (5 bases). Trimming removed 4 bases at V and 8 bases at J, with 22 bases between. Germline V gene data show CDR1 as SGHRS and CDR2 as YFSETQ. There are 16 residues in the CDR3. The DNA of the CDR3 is TGCGCCAGCAGCCTCGCAGGAGCAGACACGGGGGACACCATATATTTT. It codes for CASSLAGADTGDTIYF.

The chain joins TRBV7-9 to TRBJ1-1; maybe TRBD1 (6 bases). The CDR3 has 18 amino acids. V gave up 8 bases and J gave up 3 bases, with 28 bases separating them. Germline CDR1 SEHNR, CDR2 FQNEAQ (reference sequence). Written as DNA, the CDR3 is TGTGCCAGCTACAAGTACAATACAGGGACCCTTTTTGACACTGAAGCTTTCTTT. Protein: CASYKYNTGTLFDTEAFF.

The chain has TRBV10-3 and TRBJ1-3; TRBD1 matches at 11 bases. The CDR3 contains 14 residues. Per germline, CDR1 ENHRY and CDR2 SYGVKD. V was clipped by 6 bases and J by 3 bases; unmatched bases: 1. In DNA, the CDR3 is TGTGCCATCAGGGGACAGGGGGATGGAAACACCATATATTTT. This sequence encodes CAIRGQGDGNTIYF.

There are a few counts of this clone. DNA of the CDR3: TGCAGCGTTGAAGAGGGGGGCTCGTACCAAGAGACCCAGTACTTC. Amino acid sequence: CSVEEGGSYQETQYF. V usage is TRBV29-1 and J usage is TRBJ2-5, with D possibly being TRBD1 or TRBD2 (6 bases each). Germline values: CDR1 SQVTM, CDR2 ANQGSEA. This CDR3 contains 15 residues. V gave up 0 bases and J gave up 0 bases, with 11 bases separating them.

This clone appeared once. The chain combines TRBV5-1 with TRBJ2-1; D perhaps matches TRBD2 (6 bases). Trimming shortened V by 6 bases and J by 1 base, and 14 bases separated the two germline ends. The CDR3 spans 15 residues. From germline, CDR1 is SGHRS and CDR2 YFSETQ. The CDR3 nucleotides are TGCGCCAGCACCATCGGGAGTCAGTCCTACAATGAGCAGTTCTTC. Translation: CASTIGSQSYNEQFF.

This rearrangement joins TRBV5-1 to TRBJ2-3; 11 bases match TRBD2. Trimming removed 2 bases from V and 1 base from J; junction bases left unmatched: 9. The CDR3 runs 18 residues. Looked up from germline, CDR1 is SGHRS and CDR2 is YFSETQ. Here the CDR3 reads CASSLRVAGGPGTDTQYF. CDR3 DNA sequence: TGCGCCAGCAGCTTAAGGGTAGCGGGGGGGCCGGGCACAGATACGCAGTATTTT.

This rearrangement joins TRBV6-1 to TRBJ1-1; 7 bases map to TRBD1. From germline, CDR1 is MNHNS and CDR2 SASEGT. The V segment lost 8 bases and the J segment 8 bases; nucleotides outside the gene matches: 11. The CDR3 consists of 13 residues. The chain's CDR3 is CASFSLGTVEAFF. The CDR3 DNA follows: TGTGCCAGCTTTTCCCTCGGGACAGTCGAAGCTTTCTTT.

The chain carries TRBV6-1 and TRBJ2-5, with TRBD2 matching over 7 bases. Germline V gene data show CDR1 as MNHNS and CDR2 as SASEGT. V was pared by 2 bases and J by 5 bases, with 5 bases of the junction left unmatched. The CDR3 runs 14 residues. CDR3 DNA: TGTGCCAGCAGTGAACTAGTGGGGGGGGAGACCCAGTACTTC. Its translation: CASSELVGGETQYF.

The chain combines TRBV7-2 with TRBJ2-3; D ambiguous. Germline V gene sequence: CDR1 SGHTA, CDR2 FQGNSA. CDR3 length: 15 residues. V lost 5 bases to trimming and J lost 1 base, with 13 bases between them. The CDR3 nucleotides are TGTGCCAGCAGCCAGACGGTGGTCCGCACAGATACGCAGTATTTT. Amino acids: CASSQTVVRTDTQYF. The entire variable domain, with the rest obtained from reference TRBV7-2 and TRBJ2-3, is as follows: GAGVSQSPSNKVTEKGKDVELRCDPISGHTALYWYRQSLGQGLEFLIYFQGNSAPDKSGLPSDRFSAERTGGSVSTLTIQRTQQEDSAVYLCASSQTVVRTDTQYFGPGTRLTVL.